A selection of T cell receptor beta chains follows, all from one sample in a study of T cell repertoires in cytomegalovirus infection. TCRdb reprocessed the reads with MiXCR, giving one entry per CDR3 protein. The sample holds 290,000 or so distinct CDR3 sequences, over 20% seen once. The material sequenced was PBMCs. All receptors derive from a human donor in good health (CMV status not recorded). Some clones in this sample may be carry-over from other donors' samples. Both conserved end residues are part of each CDR3. A D gene is named only where the DNA matches it firmly. Clone size, where shown, is once, few, many, or a class for clones that have expanded.

>few|NA|TRBJ1-1|TRBV4-1
TGCGCCAGCAGCCAAGGGACAGCGAGGGACACTGAAGCTTTCTTT
CASSQGTARDTEAFF
>NA|NA|TRBJ2-3|TRBV28
TGTGCCAGCAGTCCAAATTTGGGCCAACTTTCCACGAGAGATACGCAGTATTTT
CASSPNLGQLSTRDTQYF
>many|NA|TRBJ1-5|TRBV7-3
TGTGCCAGCAGCCGGCCAGGCCAGGCGTATCAGCCCCAGCATTTT
CASSRPGQAYQPQHF
>many|NA|TRBJ2-7|TRBV2
TGTGCCAGCGGGAATGGGGGCGAGCAGTACTTC
CASGNGGEQYF
>many|TRBD1|TRBJ1-1|TRBV7-8
TGTGCCACCGGACAGGGAGGGGATCACACTGAAGCTTTCTTT
CATGQGGDHTEAFF
>NA|NA|TRBJ2-1|TRBV28
TGTGCCAGCAGTTTAAGGGTGGGATCCGCATACAATGAGCAGTTCTTC
CASSLRVGSAYNEQFF
>NA|NA|TRBJ2-7|TRBV7-6
TGTGCCAGCAGCGAACCAGGGGTTTCATACGAGCAGTACTTC
CASSEPGVSYEQYF
>few|TRBD1|TRBJ2-3|TRBV7-9
TGTGCCAGCAGCTTAGACACAGGGGGCACAGATACGCAGTATTTT
CASSLDTGGTDTQYF
>few|TRBD1|TRBJ1-5|TRBV4-1
TGCGCCAGCAGCCAAGATCAGGGGGCTCCTAATCAGCCCCAGCATTTT
CASSQDQGAPNQPQHF
>many|TRBD1|TRBJ1-1|TRBV6-2/TRBV6-3
TGTGCCAGCAGACACACAGGGGGTAACACTGAAGCTTTCTTT
CASRHTGGNTEAFF
>NA|TRBD1|TRBJ1-6|TRBV28
TGTGCCAGCAACCCTAGACAGGGAGTATATTCACCCCTCCACTTT
CASNPRQGVYSPLHF
>few|TRBD1|TRBJ1-2|TRBV20-1
TGCAGTGCTAGAGCCACAGGGGGCGACTATGGCTACACCTTC
CSARATGGDYGYTF
>NA|NA|TRBJ1-2|TRBV10-3
TGTGCCATCAGTGAGTCGGGGAGTAACTATGGCTACACCTTC
CAISESGSNYGYTF
>many|NA|TRBJ2-5|TRBV7-8
TGTGCCAGCAGCTTAGACAGGCAAGAGACCCAGTACTTC
CASSLDRQETQYF
>NA|TRBD2|TRBJ2-5|TRBV20-1
TGCAGTGGGACTAGCGGGGGTTGGGAGACCCAGTACTTC
CSGTSGGWETQYF
>NA|NA|TRBJ2-3|TRBV28
NA
CASSSSRFVGSSGTDTQYF
>many|NA|TRBJ1-4|TRBV7-9
TGTGCCAGCAGCCTTGACAGAATTTTTGAAAAACTGTTTTTT
CASSLDRIFEKLFF
>few|NA|TRBJ2-7|TRBV12-3/TRBV12-4
TGTGCCAGCAGCCCCCGGGACCCCTACTACGAGCAGTACTTC
CASSPRDPYYEQYF
>many|NA|TRBJ1-2|TRBV7-2
TGTGCCAGCAGCCGATCAGACACGTCCTATGGCTACACCTTC
CASSRSDTSYGYTF
>many|TRBD2|TRBJ2-1|TRBV28
TGTGCCAGCAGTTTATGGGGAGTTGGGCGGGAGACCCATGAGCAGTTCTTC
CASSLWGVGRETHEQFF
>NA|NA|TRBJ1-2|TRBV6-5
TGTGCCAGCAGTTACTCGTTCGACCGCCCGTCCGCCTTC
CASSYSFDRPSAF
>few|TRBD2|TRBJ2-7|TRBV11-2
TGTGCCAGCAGCTCCAGGGAGGGTCGGGAGCAGTACTTC
CASSSREGREQYF
>few|NA|TRBJ1-5|TRBV25-1
TGTGCCAGCAGTGCACCCGGGGGGCATCAGCCCCAGCATTTT
CASSAPGGHQPQHF
>NA|NA|TRBJ2-3|TRBV7-2
TGTGCCAGCAGCTTAGGGGGATTCGACACAGATACGCAGTATTTT
CASSLGGFDTDTQYF
>NA|NA|TRBJ2-2|TRBV27
TGTGCCAGCAGTTTATGGGGGCCCTCGACCAACCGAGGCACCGGGGAGCTGTTTTTT
CASSLWGPSTNRGTGELFF
>many|NA|TRBJ2-3|TRBV7-6
TGTGCCAGCAGCTTGGGATTACAGGGAAGCACAGATACGCAGTATTTT
CASSLGLQGSTDTQYF
>few|TRBD1|TRBJ2-7|TRBV6-2/TRBV6-3
TGTGCCAGCAGTTACGTGGGACAGGGGGCCGGATCGGCGGCCTACGAGCAGTACTTC
CASSYVGQGAGSAAYEQYF
>NA|TRBD2|TRBJ2-7|TRBV6-5
TGTGCCAGCAGCCTACTAGCGGGAGCCACCTACGTGCAGTACTTC
CASSLLAGATYVQYF
>NA|TRBD2|TRBJ2-2|TRBV14
TGTGCCAGCAGCCAAGTTAGCGGGAGGACCGGGGAGCTGTTTTTT
CASSQVSGRTGELFF
>NA|NA|TRBJ2-5|TRBV2
TGTGCCAGCAGACCTAGGGGGATCCCGCCTTACCAAGAGACCCAGTACTTC
CASRPRGIPPYQETQYF
>NA|TRBD1|TRBJ2-1|TRBV6-2/TRBV6-3
TGTGCCAGCAGATTGGACAGGCCGTACAATGAGCAGTTCTTC
CASRLDRPYNEQFF
>many|NA|TRBJ2-3|TRBV7-2
TGTGCCAGCAGCTTAGAATCAGGCACAGATACGCAGTATTTT
CASSLESGTDTQYF
>many|TRBD1|TRBJ1-1|TRBV14
TGTGCCAGCAGCCAGGGTTTGGGACAGGTGAACACTGAAGCTTTCTTT
CASSQGLGQVNTEAFF
>few|TRBD1|TRBJ1-1|TRBV2
TGTGCCAGCAGTGACCGCTACCGACAGGGTGGGACTGAAGCTTTCTTT
CASSDRYRQGGTEAFF
>many|NA|TRBJ1-3|TRBV12-3/TRBV12-4
TGTGCCAGCAGGAGCCTCAGGGTGCCTGGAAACACCATATATTTT
CASRSLRVPGNTIYF
>NA|NA|TRBJ2-3|TRBV27
TGTGCCAGCAGTTTAAGAGGGACGATCCGGAAGACTAGCACAGATACGCAGTATTTT
CASSLRGTIRKTSTDTQYF
>NA|TRBD2|TRBJ2-2|TRBV5-1
TGCGCCAGCAGCTTGGCTCGACTAGCGGGAGGGGACACCGGGGAGCTGTTTTTT
CASSLARLAGGDTGELFF
>few|NA|TRBJ2-7|TRBV2
TGTGCCAGCAGTCCGGCCGGGACAAATTACGAGCAGTACTTC
CASSPAGTNYEQYF
>NA|TRBD1|TRBJ1-5|TRBV19
TGTGCCAGTAGTTATGAGGACAGGGGATATCGTCAGCCCCAGCATTTT
CASSYEDRGYRQPQHF
>many|NA|TRBJ1-5|TRBV7-2
TGTGCCAGCAGCTTAAGCGCATTGAGCAATCAGCCCCAGCATTTT
CASSLSALSNQPQHF
>NA|NA|TRBJ1-3|TRBV3-1
TGTGCCAGCAGTCCACGGGCAGCACTCTCTGGAAACACCATATATTTT
CASSPRAALSGNTIYF
>NA|TRBD1|TRBJ1-4|TRBV27
TGTGCCAGCAGTCTCACAGGGGGCGTGGGTGAAAAACTGTTTTTT
CASSLTGGVGEKLFF
>many|TRBD2|TRBJ2-7|TRBV7-8
TGTGCCAGCAGCTTACTAGCGGGAGTCTCCTACGAGCAGTACTTC
CASSLLAGVSYEQYF
>many|TRBD1|TRBJ2-1|TRBV7-9
TGTGCCAGCAAGACCGGGACAGGGCGCAATGAGCAGTTCTTC
CASKTGTGRNEQFF
>NA|NA|TRBJ1-1|TRBV5-6
TGTGCCAGCAGCCGGACCCGGGACACTGAAGCTTTCTTT
CASSRTRDTEAFF
>NA|NA|TRBJ2-1|TRBV6-6
TGTGCCAGCAGTTACTCGGCCCCTCCCTACGAGCAGTTCTTC
CASSYSAPPYEQFF
>few|NA|TRBJ2-1|TRBV6-6
TGTGCCAGCAGGTATCCCGTCCGGGAGCAGTTCTTC
CASRYPVREQFF
>many|NA|TRBJ1-2|TRBV7-2
TGTGCCAGCAGCTTCTCCGGGGTAAACTATGGCTACACCTTC
CASSFSGVNYGYTF
>many|TRBD1|TRBJ2-5|TRBV6-2/TRBV6-3
TGTGCCAGCAGTTACTCCGGGACAGGGAGCCAAGAGACCCAGTACTTC
CASSYSGTGSQETQYF
>many|TRBD2|TRBJ2-5|TRBV7-2
TGTGCCAGCAGCTCCCTAACTAGCGGGAGTCGAGAGACCCAGTACTTC
CASSSLTSGSRETQYF
>NA|NA|TRBJ1-1|TRBV6-1
TGTGCCAGCAGTGGGGTGGGCTATCGCCCTGGCAACACTGAAGCTTTCTTT
CASSGVGYRPGNTEAFF
>many|NA|TRBJ1-2|TRBV7-2
TGTGCCAGCAGCACTGCCGGGGGTTCTGGTGGCTACACCTTC
CASSTAGGSGGYTF
>many|NA|TRBJ1-1|TRBV7-2
TGTGCCAGCAGCAGGGGTGTGGGCACTGAAGCTTTCTTT
CASSRGVGTEAFF
>few|NA|TRBJ1-5|TRBV6-2/TRBV6-3
TGTGCCAGCAGTTACAGCGGCTACAGGCAGCCCCAGCATTTT
CASSYSGYRQPQHF
>NA|NA|TRBJ1-5|TRBV7-2
TGTGCCAGCAGCTTAGTAACTCTTAATCAGCCCCAGCATTTT
CASSLVTLNQPQHF
>few|NA|TRBJ2-7|TRBV29-1
TGCAGCGTTGAAATACAATTGCAGTCCGAGCAGTACTTC
CSVEIQLQSEQYF